These T cell receptor beta chains were read from a single sample in a study of T cells after yellow fever vaccination. TCRdb re-called the 5' RACE reads with MiXCR, one entry per CDR3 protein. The data contain 100,000 or so distinct CDR3 sequences, over 8% of them singletons. The sample in question was CD8+ T cells not binding an NS4B(214-222) dextramer, sorted from PBMCs, obtained more than 14 days after the first yellow fever vaccination. Source of these receptors: a man aged 18 to 35 who received the YFV17D yellow fever vaccine. The CDR3 runs from the conserved cysteine through the conserved F or W. A D gene is named only where the DNA matches it firmly. Size is stated for part of the rows, as once, few or many counts, or as a class when the clone is expanded.

>TRBJ1-2|-|few|TRBV30
TGTGCCTGGAGTACCACTACAGGGCTCGAGGGCTACACCTTC
CAWSTTTGLEGYTF
>TRBJ1-1|TRBD1|-|TRBV6-6
TGTGCCAGCAGCCACGACAGGGTGGAAGCTTTCTTT
CASSHDRVEAFF
>TRBJ1-1|-|-|TRBV6-5
TGTGCCAGCAGTTACTCGGGCGCGAACACTGAAGCTTTCTTT
CASSYSGANTEAFF
>TRBJ2-5|-|few|TRBV6-5
TGTGCCAGCACTTTGATGGTAGGGGGGTACCAAGAGACCCAGTACTTC
CASTLMVGGYQETQYF
>TRBJ2-1|-|few|TRBV29-1
TGCAGCGTTTGGGCGGAGAACAACAATGAGCAGTTCTTC
CSVWAENNNEQFF
>TRBJ2-1|TRBD1|-|TRBV11-1
TGTGCCAGCAGCTCCGCGGACAGGGGAGCATACAATGAGCAGTTCTTC
CASSSADRGAYNEQFF
>TRBJ2-2|-|-|TRBV7-6
TGTGCCAGCAGCTTTGGGTCCCCAGGGATCTCTGCCGGGGAGCTGTTTTTT
CASSFGSPGISAGELFF
>TRBJ2-1|-|few|TRBV6-1
TGTGCCAGCACCCGGGGAGGGGGGCACACCTACAATGAGCAGTTCTTC
CASTRGGGHTYNEQFF
>TRBJ1-6|-|many|TRBV10-2
TGCGCCAGCAGTGTTCTTGCACCCAATAATTCACCCCTCCACTTT
CASSVLAPNNSPLHF
>TRBJ2-1|TRBD2|-|TRBV12-3/TRBV12-4
TGTGCCAGCAGTCCAAGCGGGGGGAAGTCTTCCAATGAGCAGTTCTTC
CASSPSGGKSSNEQFF
>TRBJ2-5|-|-|TRBV5-1
TGCGCCAGCGGCTTGTGGCCGGATGAGACCCAGTACTTC
CASGLWPDETQYF
>TRBJ2-2|-|-|TRBV29-1
TGCAGCGTTGAGTCACCGAGGGGCGGGGAGCTGTTTTTT
CSVESPRGGELFF
>TRBJ2-3|-|-|TRBV6-1
TGTGCCAGCGGTCGGTCCCCTAGCACAGATACGCAGTATTTT
CASGRSPSTDTQYF
>TRBJ2-3|-|-|TRBV10-3
TGTGCCATCAGTGAGACAAACCGGGAGACAGATACGCAGTATTTT
CAISETNRETDTQYF
>TRBJ2-5|TRBD2|-|TRBV13
TGTGCCAGCAGCTCCTATAGCGGGGGGGCGGAGACCCAGTACTTC
CASSSYSGGAETQYF
>TRBJ1-1|-|few|TRBV4-1
TGCGCCAGCAGCCAAGTAGTTGACTCCATGAACACTGAAGCTTTCTTT
CASSQVVDSMNTEAFF
>TRBJ1-1|TRBD1|many|TRBV4-2
TGTGCCAGCAGCCCCGAGGACAGGTCGAACACTGAAGCTTTCTTT
CASSPEDRSNTEAFF
>TRBJ1-5|TRBD1|-|TRBV11-1
TGTGCCAGCAGCTTAGGGAGGACAGGGCTCATTGGCAATCAGCCCCAGCATTTT
CASSLGRTGLIGNQPQHF
>TRBJ2-2|-|-|TRBV6-5
TGTGCCAGCAGTTACTCCGGGACGGTCTTTACCGGGGAGCTGTTTTTT
CASSYSGTVFTGELFF
>TRBJ2-7|TRBD2|few|TRBV20-1
TGCAGTGCTAGAGGGGGCGGGGGCTACGAGCAGTACTTC
CSARGGGGYEQYF
>TRBJ2-2|-|-|TRBV27
TGTGCCAGCAGTTTCCCCCCGGGCACCGGGGAGCTGTTTTTT
CASSFPPGTGELFF
>TRBJ1-2|-|many|TRBV12-3/TRBV12-4
TGTGCCAGCAGTCCTGGGGGTGGGCATGGCTACACCTTC
CASSPGGGHGYTF
>TRBJ2-7|-|few|TRBV4-1
TGCGCCAGCAGCCAGGACTCGGGACTCCGCGTCGAGCAGTACTTC
CASSQDSGLRVEQYF
>TRBJ1-1|-|-|TRBV12-3/TRBV12-4
TGTGCCAGCAATTCGGGGCTCATGAACACTGAAGCTTTCTTT
CASNSGLMNTEAFF
>TRBJ2-7|-|-|TRBV7-9
TGTGCCAGCAGGGAACCATCGGGCGACCCGAGGCAGTACTTC
CASREPSGDPRQYF
>TRBJ2-3|TRBD2|-|TRBV6-1
TGTGCCAGCAGCCAGGGACTAGCGGGGGGCACAGATACGCAGTATTTT
CASSQGLAGGTDTQYF
>TRBJ2-1|TRBD2|-|TRBV11-1
TGTGCCAGCAGCCCCTCCGGATTTGGCGGGGGACCCGGGGATGAGCAGTTCTTC
CASSPSGFGGGPGDEQFF
>TRBJ1-1|-|few|TRBV7-2
TGTGCCAGCAGCTTAGGTGCCTCTAAGTTTGAAGCTTTCTTT
CASSLGASKFEAFF
>TRBJ1-1|TRBD1|-|TRBV4-3
TGCGCCAGCAGCCGAGGATGGCAGGGGGCGCGTTGGGAGAAGACTGAAGCTTTCTTT
CASSRGWQGARWEKTEAFF
>TRBJ2-5|-|-|TRBV4-1
TGCGCCAGCAGCCAAGAGGGCTTCCAGGAGACCCAGTACTTC
CASSQEGFQETQYF
>TRBJ2-4|TRBD2|few|TRBV7-9
TGTGCCTCAGGGGATAGCGGGGTAGCCAAAAACATTCAGTACTTC
CASGDSGVAKNIQYF
>TRBJ1-4|-|once|TRBV6-2/TRBV6-3
TGTGCCAGCAGTTACGGGGGCAAAGAAAAACTGTTTTTT
CASSYGGKEKLFF
>TRBJ1-2|-|-|TRBV4-1
TGCGCCAGCAGCCAATTGGGCAGAGATAACTATGGCTACACCTTC
CASSQLGRDNYGYTF
>TRBJ2-5|TRBD2|few|TRBV5-1
TGCGCCAGCTGGATTGGGGAACAAATAGCGGGACAAGAGACCCAGTACTTC
CASWIGEQIAGQETQYF
>TRBJ2-5|-|-|TRBV28
TGTGCCAGCAGTTTCCCGGACCGCCAGACGCAAGAGACCCAGTACTTC
CASSFPDRQTQETQYF
>TRBJ2-2|-|-|TRBV4-2
TGTGCCAGCAGCCAAGACCCCCGGGAGCTGTTTTTT
CASSQDPRELFF
>TRBJ2-1|TRBD2|few|TRBV27
TGTGCCAGCACCCCTAGCGGGGGATTTAGATACAATGAGCAGTTCTTC
CASTPSGGFRYNEQFF
>TRBJ2-4|-|few|TRBV7-8
TGTGCCAGCAGCTTTGGGTCAGGGGACATTCAGTACTTC
CASSFGSGDIQYF
>TRBJ2-2|-|-|TRBV5-4
TGTGCCAGCAGATTCGAAGGCGGGGCCGGGGAGCTGTTTTTT
CASRFEGGAGELFF
>TRBJ2-1|-|many|TRBV20-1
TGCAGTGCTAGAGAACCAGGGTCCAATGAGCAGTTCTTC
CSAREPGSNEQFF
>TRBJ1-6|-|few|TRBV7-2
TGTGCCAGCAGCTTATTGCAGGTACTCCACTTT
CASSLLQVLHF
>TRBJ2-3|-|few|TRBV18
TGTGCCAGCTCACTAGGGGCGTTCGGTCCCACAGATACGCAGTATTTT
CASSLGAFGPTDTQYF
>TRBJ1-1|-|-|TRBV7-2
TGTGCCAGCAGCTACAGGACGCCGAACACTGAAGCTTTCTTT
CASSYRTPNTEAFF
>TRBJ2-7|-|-|TRBV4-1
TGCGCCAGCAGCCAAGCCTCCTGGGCCTACGAGCAGTACTTC
CASSQASWAYEQYF
>TRBJ1-5|TRBD1|few|TRBV30
TGTGCCTGGAGTGCAGGACAGGGGGATCAGCCCCAGCATTTT
CAWSAGQGDQPQHF
>TRBJ2-3|-|few|TRBV21-1
TGTGCCAGCAGCAAACCCGCGGGTGACGCAGGCACAGATACGCAGTATTTT
CASSKPAGDAGTDTQYF
>TRBJ2-2|-|many|TRBV20-1
TGCAGTGCTAGAGATTTGCGGGGGCCGAACACCGGGGAGCTGTTTTTT
CSARDLRGPNTGELFF
>TRBJ2-2|TRBD2|-|TRBV5-4
TGTGCCAGCAGCTCCCTGGCGGGGGTGAACACCGGGGAGCTGTTTTTT
CASSSLAGVNTGELFF
>TRBJ1-3|-|-|TRBV29-1
TGCAGCGTTGAGGAAGAAAACACCATATATTTT
CSVEEENTIYF
>TRBJ1-1|-|many|TRBV5-4
TGTGCCAGCAGCTGGGAGGTCAACACTGAAGCTTTCTTT
CASSWEVNTEAFF
>TRBJ2-1|TRBD1|few|TRBV4-3
TGCGCCAGCAGCCTCGACCCACCCGGGACAGTATACAATGAGCAGTTCTTC
CASSLDPPGTVYNEQFF
>TRBJ1-2|-|-|TRBV29-1
TGCAGCGGTACGGGTTCCAGTGGCTACACCTTC
CSGTGSSGYTF
>TRBJ2-7|TRBD2|-|TRBV20-1
TGCAGTGCTAGAGATAGCGGGTCGTACGAGCAGTACTTC
CSARDSGSYEQYF
>TRBJ1-2|-|-|TRBV4-2
TGTGCCAGCAGCCAACCAGGGGCATGGGGCTACACCTTC
CASSQPGAWGYTF
>TRBJ2-2|TRBD1|few|TRBV27
TGTGCCAGCAGTTTACGGGCACAGGGGGCCCGTAACACCGGGGAGCTGTTTTTT
CASSLRAQGARNTGELFF
>TRBJ1-1|TRBD1|-|TRBV9
TGTGCCAGCAGCCCACGGACAGGGGGGACTGAAGCTTTCTTT
CASSPRTGGTEAFF
>TRBJ1-4|TRBD1|-|TRBV20-1
TGCAGTGCTCAGACCGGGACAGGGGAGGACCTAACTAATGAAAAACTGTTTTTT
CSAQTGTGEDLTNEKLFF
>TRBJ2-1|TRBD1|-|TRBV7-9
TGTGCCAGCAGCTTTTGGGACAGTGGGTTCTTC
CASSFWDSGFF
>TRBJ2-4|-|-|TRBV27
TGTGCCAGCAGTTTATCGTTAGGCAGGGGAAAAAACATTCAGTACTTC
CASSLSLGRGKNIQYF
>TRBJ2-1|-|few|TRBV28
TGTGCCAGCAGTTTATTCGGGGGTGAGCAGTTCTTC
CASSLFGGEQFF